The T cell receptor (beta chain) described here comes from a study of CD8 T cells in ankylosing spondylitis. This clonotype was seen ten or more times. Its specificity is unknown. Study outcomes and limitations: Fewer than ten highly homologous variants made up a TCR beta motif, and this motif appeared characteristic of ankylosing spondylitis blood. With a CD8+ phenotype, disease-linked clones were relatively rare in peripheral blood.

Trimming removed 0 bases from V and 0 bases from J, with 8 bases in between. Germline values: CDR1 SGHRS, CDR2 YFSETQ. The CDR3 has 15 residues. TCRdb fed the 5' RACE reads into MiXCR, producing one record per CDR3 protein. The sample holds 500,000 to 550,000 distinct CDR3 sequences; roughly 13% are singletons and the top ten take 6.5% to 7%. The chain combines TRBV5-1 with TRBJ2-3; no definite D call. This TCR derives from a male donor with ankylosing spondylitis. Sequencing was performed on blood, either unsorted or a sorted T cell fraction (not recorded which). The CDR3 nucleotides are TGCGCCAGCAGCTTGGAAGGGAAGAGCACAGATACGCAGTATTTT. Its protein is CASSLEGKSTDTQYF.